Shown below are 22 T cell receptor beta chains from a single sample sequenced in a study of CD8 T cells in Susac syndrome. After extraction with the RNeasy kit, about 0.5 to 1 ug of the RNA was reverse transcribed using random hexamers. TCRdb re-called the immunoSEQ multiplex PCR reads with MiXCR, one entry per CDR3 protein. The sample consists of about 210,000 distinct CDR3 sequences, roughly 96% of them appearing once. Sample: CD4+ T cells from PBMCs. Receptors were obtained from a human donor with multiple sclerosis.

The gene calls are TRBV4-1 and TRBJ2-3; 13 bases are a match to TRBD2. The V gene's germline CDR1 is MGHRA and CDR2 YSYEKL. Losses at the gene ends were 0 bases for V and 9 bases for J; bases not matched to a gene: 6. The CDR3 extends over 16 amino acids. The CDR3 region is CASSQDRGLAGVTQYF. The CDR3 DNA reads as TGCGCCAGCAGCCAAGATCGAGGACTAGCGGGAGTCACGCAGTATTTT.

V is TRBV29-1 and J is TRBJ1-1; TRBD1 matches at 7 bases. The V gene's germline CDR1 is SQVTM and CDR2 ANQGSEA. V gave up 4 bases and J gave up 0 bases; unmatched junction bases: 2. The CDR3 has 13 amino acids. This CDR3 reads CSVGGQLNTEAFF. CDR3 coding DNA: TGCAGCGTTGGGGGACAGTTGAACACTGAAGCTTTCTTT. Based on the CDR3 plus reference TRBV29-1 and TRBJ1-1, the full variable domain is SAVISQKPSRDICQRGTSLTIQCQVDSQVTMMFWYRQQPGQSLTLIATANQGSEATYESGFVIDKFPISRPNLTFSTLTVSNMSPEDSSIYLCSVGGQLNTEAFFGQGTRLTVV.

V and J are TRBV12-3 or TRBV12-4 and TRBJ1-2; D is undetermined. The CDR3 is made up of 13 amino acids. The germline V and J ends were trimmed by 1 base and 8 bases, with 11 bases remaining between them. Here the CDR3 reads CASSLGAAQGYTF. CDR3 in DNA: TGTGCCAGCAGTTTAGGGGCAGCTCAAGGCTACACCTTC.

The chain employs TRBV20-1 and TRBJ2-1; 10 bases are a match to TRBD2. V gave up 5 bases and J gave up 4 bases; unmatched junction bases: 8. Germline lookup yields CDR1 DFQATT and CDR2 SNEGSKA (reference sequence). CDR3 length equals 15 residues. CDR3 DNA sequence: TGCAGTGCTTCGACCGGGACTAGCGAGTACAATGAGCAGTTCTTC. Amino acid sequence: CSASTGTSEYNEQFF.

The chain couples TRBV28 to TRBJ2-7; tentatively, D is TRBD1 (6 bases). Germline CDR1 reads MDHEN; CDR2 reads SYDVKM. The CDR3 runs 13 residues. The germline V and J ends were trimmed by 6 bases and 4 bases, with 13 bases remaining between them. CDR3 coding DNA: TGTGCCAGCAGAGCAGGACAGCCGTACGAGCAGTACTTC. Residues: CASRAGQPYEQYF. The whole variable domain, remainder taken from reference TRBV28 and TRBJ2-7, is DVKVTQSSRYLVKRTGEKVFLECVQDMDHENMFWYRQDPGLGLRLIYFSYDVKMKEKGDIPEGYSVSREKKERFSLILESASTNQTSMYLCASRAGQPYEQYFGPGTRLTVT.

This clonotype was counted once. The V and J genes are TRBV2 and TRBJ1-6; a possible D gene is TRBD1 (5 bases). V lost 0 bases and J lost 7, with 13 bases in between. CDR1 and CDR2 (germline): SNHLY, FYNNEI. CDR3 length: 16 residues. CDR3 nucleotide sequence: TGTGCCAGCAGTGAAGCTGGGGGAGGGAACAATTCACCCCTCCACTTT. This encodes CASSEAGGGNNSPLHF.

The chain links TRBV7-9 to TRBJ2-7; TRBD1 matches at 8 bases. Germline V gene data show CDR1 as SEHNR and CDR2 as FQNEAQ (reference sequence). The CDR3 runs 15 residues. V trimming: 3 bases; J trimming: 3 bases; junction bases outside the gene matches: 7. The CDR3 reads CASSLTRDRNYEQYF. The CDR3 DNA reads as TGTGCCAGCAGCTTGACCCGGGACAGGAACTACGAGCAGTACTTC.

This chain joins TRBV24-1 and TRBJ2-3; TRBD1 agrees at 8 bases. With V trimmed by 4 bases and J by 4 bases, 6 bases remained unmatched. This CDR3 is built from 15 residues. CDR1 is KGHDR and CDR2 is SFDVKD in the germline V gene. CDR3 in amino acids: CATSDAGQGPDTQYF. DNA of the CDR3: TGTGCCACCAGTGACGCCGGACAGGGCCCAGATACGCAGTATTTT.

The gene calls are TRBV15 and TRBJ2-3, with D uncertain. The germline V gene encodes CDR1 LNHNV and CDR2 YYDKDF (reference sequence). The length of the CDR3 is 14 residues. The V and J ends lost 7 bases and 5 bases respectively, with 16 bases between them. The CDR3 is CATTLRTPGDTQYF. The CDR3 bases are TGTGCCACCACCCTGCGTACCCCCGGAGATACGCAGTATTTT. The full variable domain, rest sourced from reference TRBV15 and TRBJ2-3, is DAMVIQNPRYQVTQFGKPVTLSCSQTLNHNVMYWYQQKSSQAPKLLFHYYDKDFNNEADTPDNFQSRRPNTSFCFLDIRSPGLGDTAMYLCATTLRTPGDTQYFGPGTRLTVL.

The chain is built from TRBV25-1 and TRBJ2-5; 8 bases match TRBD1. CDR1 and CDR2 (germline): MGHDK, SYGVNS. The CDR3 length is 15 residues. V shed 2 bases and J 3 bases; nucleotides not matched to a gene: 5. The DNA of the CDR3 is TGTGCCAGCAGTGAAAGCAGGGGGCGCGAAGAGACCCAGTACTTC. Its protein product is CASSESRGREETQYF. Complete variable domain (other parts from reference TRBV25-1 and TRBJ2-5): EADIYQTPRYLVIGTGKKITLECSQTMGHDKMYWYQQDPGMELHLIHYSYGVNSTEKGDLSSESTVSRIRTEHFPLTLESARPSHTSQYLCASSESRGREETQYFGPGTRLLVL.

The chain combines TRBV28 with TRBJ1-1; D is uncertain. Trimming cost V 6 bases and J 5 bases, with 10 bases left between them. The CDR3 is 12 residues long. From germline, CDR1 is MDHEN and CDR2 SYDVKM. For the CDR3, the DNA is TGTGCCAGCAGAACCGCCGCTACTGAAGCTTTCTTT. Encoded protein: CASRTAATEAFF.

V is TRBV3-1 and J is TRBJ2-5, with D perhaps TRBD2 (5 bases). Per germline, CDR1 LGHDT and CDR2 YNNKEL (reference sequence). The CDR3 runs 16 residues. Trimming removed 0 bases at V and 1 base at J, with 12 bases between. CDR3 sequence (DNA): TGTGCCAGCAGCCAAGATGTGGGAGCTCTCCAAGAGACCCAGTACTTC. Its protein is CASSQDVGALQETQYF.

This chain joins TRBV13 and TRBJ2-5; 9 nucleotides line up with TRBD1. The length of the CDR3 is 16 residues. Germline CDR1 is PRHDT and CDR2 is FYEKMQ (reference sequence). The junction had 11 bases not matched to a gene; V was cut back by 3 bases and J by 6 bases. The CDR3 coding sequence is TGTGCCAGCAGCTTGGCCCATGGGACAGGGTCAAAGACCCAGTACTTC. This gives the protein CASSLAHGTGSKTQYF.

The chain couples TRBV2 to TRBJ2-3; no clear D gene. V was trimmed by 6 bases and J by 6 bases, leaving 4 bases between them. Per germline, CDR1 SNHLY and CDR2 FYNNEI. The CDR3 covers 10 residues. CDR3 sequence reads: CASRMDTQYF. Here the CDR3 DNA reads TGTGCCAGCAGAATGGATACGCAGTATTTT.

This clonotype was counted once. The genes are TRBV11-2 and TRBJ2-5; 10 bases fit TRBD2. Trimming took 5 bases from V and 2 from J; bases not matched to a gene: 5. The CDR3 loop spans 15 amino acids. Looked up from germline, CDR1 is SGHAT and CDR2 is FQNNGV. The CDR3 here is CASSPSGSGQETQYF. For the CDR3, the DNA is TGTGCCAGCAGCCCTAGCGGGAGTGGGCAAGAGACCCAGTACTTC.

The CDR3 sequence is CASSPSRSMAKNIQYF. The CDR3 coding sequence is TGTGCCAGCAGCCCCTCTCGCTCTATGGCCAAAAACATTCAGTACTTC. This chain joins TRBV7-6 and TRBJ2-4; D gene unclear. The V and J ends lost 5 bases and 1 base respectively, with 15 bases between them. CDR1 and CDR2 (germline): SGHVS, FNYEAQ. The CDR3 is 16 amino acids. Drawing the rest from reference TRBV7-6 and TRBJ2-4, the complete variable domain is GAGVSQSPRYKVTKRGQDVALRCDPISGHVSLYWYRQALGQGPEFLTYFNYEAQQDKSGLPNDRFSAERPEGSISTLTIQRTEQRDSAMYRCASSPSRSMAKNIQYFGAGTRLSVL.

The chain has TRBV12-3 or TRBV12-4 and TRBJ2-1; D is perhaps TRBD2 (6 bases). Trimming shortened V by 6 bases and J by 6 bases, and 12 bases separated the two germline ends. The CDR3 loop spans 13 amino acids. CDR3 residues: CASRSSGGNEQFF. Here the CDR3 DNA reads TGTGCCAGCAGAAGTTCCGGGGGCAATGAGCAGTTCTTC.

V gene TRBV6-5 combines with J gene TRBJ2-4; D remains unclear. Deletions cut 2 bases from V and 8 bases from J, with 10 bases between. This CDR3 has 13 residues. Germline V gives CDR1 MNHEY, CDR2 SVGAGI. The CDR3 spells CASSYPGSYIQYF. For the CDR3, the DNA is TGTGCCAGCAGTTACCCCGGGTCCTACATTCAGTACTTC.

V usage is TRBV27 and J usage is TRBJ2-2; 7 positions agree with TRBD1. The V and J ends lost 3 bases and 5 bases, in that order; junction bases with no gene match: 9. Germline CDR1 is MNHEY and CDR2 is SMNVEV (reference sequence). This CDR3 spans 16 amino acids. The DNA of the CDR3 is TGTGCCAGCAGTTTGTCGGCAGGGGGAAATACCGGGGAGCTGTTTTTT. This codes for CASSLSAGGNTGELFF.

The chain's CDR3 is CAWSVPTAPRETQYF. CDR3 nucleotide sequence: TGTGCCTGGAGTGTACCAACAGCCCCAAGAGAGACCCAGTACTTC. The chain uses TRBV30 and TRBJ2-5; D call uncertain. Germline assignment: CDR1 GTSNPN and CDR2 SVGIG (reference sequence). The CDR3 extends over 15 amino acids. Trimming cost V 0 bases and J 4 bases, with 15 bases left between them.

The chain joins TRBV3-1 to TRBJ1-3; D gene ambiguous. V was shortened by 4 bases and J by 4 bases, with 11 bases between the two germline ends. The CDR3 has 14 residues. Per the germline V gene, CDR1 is LGHDT and CDR2 is YNNKEL (reference sequence). CDR3 sequence reads: CASSPTLTGNTIYF. The CDR3 region has the DNA TGTGCCAGCAGCCCTACCTTGACAGGAAACACCATATATTTT. Together with reference TRBV3-1 and TRBJ1-3, the CDR3 gives the full variable domain: DTAVSQTPKYLVTQMGNDKSIKCEQNLGHDTMYWYKQDSKKFLKIMFSYNNKELIINETVPNRFSPKSPDKAHLNLHINSLELGDSAVYFCASSPTLTGNTIYFGEGSWLTVV.

The V and J genes are TRBV15 and TRBJ2-7; D may be TRBD1 (5 bases). Per the germline V gene, CDR1 is LNHNV and CDR2 is YYDKDF (reference sequence). The V end was cut by 11 bases, the J end by 5 bases, with 22 bases between. The CDR3 has 14 amino acids. The chain's CDR3 is CADPRPGQKNEQYF. The DNA of the CDR3 is TGTGCCGACCCCCGACCAGGACAAAAGAACGAGCAGTACTTC.